These 20 T cell receptor beta chains originate from one sample sequenced in a study of cytomegalovirus exposure and HLA in healthy donors. The PCR contained 60 Vbeta and 13 Jbeta primers. TCRdb's table, derived via immunoSEQ multiplex PCR, lists solely in-frame clones and lacks some. The table shows 50,000 or so clones, with 70% to 80% occurring only once. Input material: PBMCs. Receptors originate from a woman aged 40-49 years in good health and CMV-seropositive.

The chain joins TRBV10-3 to TRBJ1-6, with 8 positions matching TRBD1. The CDR3 covers 15 residues. Trimming removed 3 bases from V and 10 bases from J; junction bases left unmatched: 8. Per germline, CDR1 ENHRY and CDR2 SYGVKD. CDR3 in DNA: TGTGCCATCAGTGACCCCGGACAGGGAGGATCACCCCTCCACTTT. Translated, it gives CAISDPGQGGSPLHF.

CDR3 nucleotides: TGTGCCAGCAGTAAGTTAGCCGGGGGTGCCCTCGCCGGGGAGCTGTTTTTT. It yields the protein CASSKLAGGALAGELFF. The rearrangement joins TRBV2 to TRBJ2-2; D may be TRBD2 (6 bases). This CDR3 spans 17 amino acids. CDR1 is SNHLY and CDR2 is FYNNEI in the germline V gene. Between the trimmed V and J ends, which lost 5 bases and 6 bases, there was a span of 22 bases.

This chain joins TRBV30 and TRBJ2-7, with 10 bases fitting TRBD1. The V and J ends lost 5 bases and 5 bases, in that order; junction bases with no gene match: 9. There are 14 residues in the CDR3. CDR1 GTSNPN and CDR2 SVGIG come from the germline V gene (reference sequence). CDR3 sequence (DNA): TGTGCCTGGGGCTGGGACAGGGGAACGGACGAGCAGTACTTC. It encodes CAWGWDRGTDEQYF. Drawing the rest from reference TRBV30 and TRBJ2-7, the complete variable domain is SQTIHQWPATLVQPVGSPLSLECTVEGTSNPNLYWYRQAAGRGLQLLFYSVGIGQISSEVPQNLSASRPQDRQFILSSKKLLLSDSGFYLCAWGWDRGTDEQYFGPGTRLTVT.

The chain recombines TRBV7-2 with TRBJ2-5; 9 nucleotides align to TRBD2. V lost 1 base and J lost 4; bases outside the gene matches: 7. Germline V gene lookup returns CDR1 SGHTA and CDR2 FQGNSA. The CDR3 totals 16 residues. This CDR3 reads CASSLGSAGGGETQYF. The DNA of the CDR3 is TGTGCCAGCAGCTTAGGTTCGGCGGGGGGGGGAGAGACCCAGTACTTC.

The chain is built from TRBV7-2 and TRBJ2-5; 9 bases map to TRBD2. Germline CDR1 and CDR2: SGHTA and FQGNSA. This CDR3 comprises 16 residues. Trimming removed 1 base from V and 2 bases from J; junction bases left unmatched: 5. The CDR3 sequence is CASSLVAGAVQETQYF. CDR3 coding DNA: TGTGCCAGCAGCTTAGTAGCGGGGGCCGTTCAAGAGACCCAGTACTTC. The full variable domain, in which reference TRBV7-2 and TRBJ2-5 provide the parts outside the CDR3, is GAGVSQSPSNKVTEKGKDVELRCDPISGHTALYWYRQSLGQGLEFLIYFQGNSAPDKSGLPSDRFSAERTGGSVSTLTIQRTQQEDSAVYLCASSLVAGAVQETQYFGPGTRLLVL.

The chain links TRBV6-1 to TRBJ1-5, with D maybe TRBD1 (5 bases). CDR1 MNHNS and CDR2 SASEGT come from the germline V gene. The CDR3 loop spans 13 amino acids. With 7 bases removed from V and 4 bases from J, the gap between germline ends came to 11 bases. In DNA, the CDR3 is TGTGCCAGCAACAGGATAGAAAATCAGCCCCAGCATTTT. Translating it yields CASNRIENQPQHF.

V and J are TRBV5-6 and TRBJ1-2; D may be TRBD1 (5 bases). This CDR3 has 12 residues. The ends were cut back, 4 bases at V and 3 bases at J, with 7 bases in the middle. The germline V gene encodes CDR1 SGHDT and CDR2 YYEEEE. Written as DNA, the CDR3 is TGTGCCAGCAGCCAGGGTTACTATGGCTACACCTTC. As protein: CASSQGYYGYTF.

The CDR3 bases are TGTGCCAGCAGGATTCGGACATACAGCAATCAGCCCCAGCATTTT. The encoded protein is CASRIRTYSNQPQHF. The V and J genes are TRBV6-5 and TRBJ1-5, with D possibly matching TRBD1 (5 bases). The V end lost 6 bases, the J end lost 1 base, and 13 bases lay between the germline ends. The CDR3 is 15 amino acids. The germline CDR1 and CDR2 sequences are MNHEY and SVGAGI.

The gene calls are TRBV5-1 and TRBJ2-7; D gene unclear. CDR1 and CDR2 (germline): SGHRS, YFSETQ. This CDR3 spans 15 amino acids. V was clipped by 4 bases and J by 2 bases, with 16 bases between them. The CDR3 reads CASSAYSENPYEQYF. The CDR3 region has the DNA TGCGCCAGCAGCGCCTACAGTGAAAACCCCTACGAGCAGTACTTC.

This chain joins TRBV5-5 and TRBJ1-2; no clear D gene. Trimming cost V 3 bases and J 2 bases, with 14 bases left between them. The CDR3 is 15 residues long. The germline gives CDR1 SGHKS, CDR2 YYEKEE (reference sequence). The CDR3 spells CASSSPAEGNYGYTF. CDR3 nucleotides: TGTGCCAGCAGCTCCCCCGCCGAGGGAAACTATGGCTACACCTTC.

This clone was observed once. J is TRBJ1-2 and V is TRBV5-1, with D possibly TRBD1 on 6 matching bases. This CDR3 is built from 16 residues. V lost 4 bases to trimming and J lost 0 bases, with 16 bases between them. Looked up from germline, CDR1 is SGHRS and CDR2 is YFSETQ. CDR3 coding DNA: TGCGCCAGCAGCCTGGACAGTGGAATAGCTAACTATGGCTACACCTTC. This codes for CASSLDSGIANYGYTF.

This clone came up a few times. The chain couples TRBV6-6 to TRBJ1-1; D might be TRBD1 (6 bases). This CDR3 comprises 12 residues. V was pared by 5 bases and J by 6 bases, with 10 bases between. Germline CDR1 reads MNHNY; CDR2 reads SVGAGI (reference sequence). The chain's CDR3 is CASSKDRAEAFF. CDR3 in DNA: TGTGCCAGCAGTAAGGACAGAGCTGAAGCTTTCTTT.

This chain uses TRBV6-1 with TRBJ2-7; 7 bases align to TRBD2. With 8 bases clipped from V and 2 bases from J, the junction kept 9 bases outside the gene matches. The CDR3 covers 14 residues. Germline V gene sequence: CDR1 MNHNS, CDR2 SASEGT. For the CDR3, the DNA is TGTGCCAGCGCCGCGGGAGTTCACACCTACGAGCAGTACTTC. Translation gives CASAAGVHTYEQYF.

The V gene is TRBV5-1, the J gene TRBJ2-3; 8 nucleotides line up with TRBD2. The CDR3 extends over 15 amino acids. In germline, CDR1 is SGHRS, CDR2 YFSETQ. The trim removed 7 bases at V and 1 base at J, leaving 8 bases unmatched. The CDR3 nucleotides are TGCGCCAGCCGGGGAGGAGCGGGGGGCACAGATACGCAGTATTTT. Protein: CASRGGAGGTDTQYF. The full variable domain, its missing parts supplied by reference TRBV5-1 and TRBJ2-3, is KAGVTQTPRYLIKTRGQQVTLSCSPISGHRSVSWYQQTPGQGLQFLFEYFSETQRNKGNFPGRFSGRQFSNSRSEMNVSTLELGDSALYLCASRGGAGGTDTQYFGPGTRLTVL.

The rearrangement uses TRBV27 and TRBJ2-7; D is possibly TRBD1 (5 bases). Germline assignment: CDR1 MNHEY and CDR2 SMNVEV (reference sequence). The V end was cut by 4 bases, the J end by 0 bases, with 13 bases between. The CDR3 consists of 15 residues. The CDR3 DNA is TGTGCCAGCAGTTCACCGACAGCGTACTCCTACGAGCAGTACTTC. It is translated as CASSSPTAYSYEQYF.

This clone appeared a single time. The chain's CDR3 is CASSPRPRTGRLETQYF. The CDR3 region has the DNA TGTGCCAGCAGCCCACGCCCCCGGACAGGGAGGCTCGAGACCCAGTACTTC. The gene calls are TRBV9 and TRBJ2-5, with 8 bases aligning to TRBD1. Trimming took 4 bases from V and 5 from J; bases not matched to a gene: 16. The CDR3 loop spans 17 amino acids. Germline-derived CDR1 and CDR2 are SGDLS and YYNGEE. Full variable domain (missing parts from reference TRBV9 and TRBJ2-5): DSGVTQTPKHLITATGQRVTLRCSPRSGDLSVYWYQQSLDQGLQFLIQYYNGEERAKGNILERFSAQQFPDLHSELNLSSLELGDSALYFCASSPRPRTGRLETQYFGPGTRLLVL.

Concerning this clone itself: The junction and the germline gene differ at one end; a read error may be behind it. The chain recombines TRBV4-2 with TRBJ2-7; 14 nucleotides line up with TRBD2. The CDR3 loop spans 16 amino acids. The germline V gene encodes CDR1 LGHNA and CDR2 YNFKEQ. The CDR3 DNA reads TGTACCAGCAGCCAGGGACTAGCGGGGGACTCCTACGAGCAGTACTTC. Protein sequence: CTSSQGLAGDSYEQYF.

The CDR3 spells CASSEARVKGYTF. Here the CDR3 DNA reads TGTGCCAGCAGTGAAGCGAGGGTCAAAGGCTACACCTTC. The chain couples TRBV6-1 to TRBJ1-2; no clear D. Trimming stripped 0 bases from V and 8 bases from J, with 10 bases between. CDR1 MNHNS and CDR2 SASEGT come from the germline V gene. The CDR3 has 13 residues.

This clone was observed a single time. Other DNA sequences within the sample encode an identical CDR3. V gene TRBV29-1 combines with J gene TRBJ1-4; 10 nucleotides match TRBD1. Trimming at V came to 3 bases and at J to 3 bases, leaving 10 bases not matched to a gene. The germline gives CDR1 SQVTM, CDR2 ANQGSEA. The CDR3 is 17 amino acids. CDR3 nucleotides: TGCAGCGTTGAGATGACAGGGGGCGCGTCGGCTAATGAAAAACTGTTTTTT. Protein sequence: CSVEMTGGASANEKLFF.

This chain connects TRBV6-5 to TRBJ1-1; the D gene is possibly TRBD1 (5 bases). V lost 8 bases, J lost 1 base, and 17 bases lay in between. Germline CDR1 is MNHEY and CDR2 is SVGAGI. The CDR3 extends over 15 amino acids. CDR3 amino acids: CASGTRRRENTEAFF. DNA for the CDR3: TGTGCCAGCGGGACTAGGAGAAGAGAGAACACTGAAGCTTTCTTT.